This T cell receptor (beta chain) was retrieved from a study of vaccination effects on CD4 cells after COVID-19. General observations from the study: Clones induced by infection and by vaccine showed marked clonal contraction late after vaccination. Researchers report that only 1 of 255 vaccine-induced clones in healthy vaccinees cross-reacted with common cold coronaviruses.

With 6 bases removed from V and 0 bases from J, the gap between germline ends came to 14 bases. The CDR3 sequence is 15 residues long. CDR1 is MNHEY and CDR2 is SVGAGI in the germline V gene. On this clone: Its specificity is not known.

Before any sequencing was done, the ViraFEST assay used viral peptide pools to expand antigen-specific CD4+ T cells. Having been cultured for less than 13 days, the cells underwent CD4+ T cell isolation. Nucleocapsid antibodies stayed negative before and after vaccination, showing no earlier SARS-CoV-2 infection. The authors exchanged half the medium for IL-2 medium on days 3 and 7. Produced via immunoSEQ multiplex PCR; TCRdb's table is partial and in-frame only. The sample records 71,000 or so clones, around 76% being singletons. The sequenced sample was CD4+ T cells from PBMCs cultured with HCoV-OC43 spike peptides, obtained before COVID-19 vaccination. Described subset: HCoV-OC43 spike overlapping peptide pool stimulation. This TCR was sampled from a human donor who received a COVID-19 vaccine. The rearrangement uses TRBV6-5 and TRBJ1-1, with D tentatively TRBD1 (6 bases). In DNA form, the CDR3 reads TGTGCCAGCAGCTCAAAGGACAGCTTGAACACTGAAGCTTTCTTT. It yields the protein CASSSKDSLNTEAFF.